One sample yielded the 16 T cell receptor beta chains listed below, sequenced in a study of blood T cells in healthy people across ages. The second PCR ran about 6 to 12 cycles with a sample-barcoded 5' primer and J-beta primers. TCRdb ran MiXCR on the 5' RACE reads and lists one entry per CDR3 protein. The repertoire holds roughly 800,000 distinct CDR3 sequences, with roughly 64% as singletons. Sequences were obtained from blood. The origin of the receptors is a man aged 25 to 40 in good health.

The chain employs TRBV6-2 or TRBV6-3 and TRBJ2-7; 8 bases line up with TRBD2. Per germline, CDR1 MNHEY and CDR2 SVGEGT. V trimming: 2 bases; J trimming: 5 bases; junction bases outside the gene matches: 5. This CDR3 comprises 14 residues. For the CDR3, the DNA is TGTGCCAGCAGTTACGAAGCGGGAGCGGACGAGCAGTACTTC. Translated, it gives CASSYEAGADEQYF.

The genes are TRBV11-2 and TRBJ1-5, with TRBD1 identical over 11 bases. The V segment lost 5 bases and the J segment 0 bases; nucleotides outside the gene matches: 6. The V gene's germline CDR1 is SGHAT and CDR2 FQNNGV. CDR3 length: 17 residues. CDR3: CASSPGTGGYSNQPQHF. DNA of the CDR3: TGTGCCAGCAGCCCCGGGACAGGGGGTTATAGCAATCAGCCCCAGCATTTT.

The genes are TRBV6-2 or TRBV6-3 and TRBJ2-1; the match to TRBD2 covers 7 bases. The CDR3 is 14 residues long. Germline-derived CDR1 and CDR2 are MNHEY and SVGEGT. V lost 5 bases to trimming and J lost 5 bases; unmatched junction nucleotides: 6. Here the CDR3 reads CASSDWAGDNEQFF. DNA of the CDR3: TGTGCCAGCAGTGACTGGGCGGGGGACAATGAGCAGTTCTTC.

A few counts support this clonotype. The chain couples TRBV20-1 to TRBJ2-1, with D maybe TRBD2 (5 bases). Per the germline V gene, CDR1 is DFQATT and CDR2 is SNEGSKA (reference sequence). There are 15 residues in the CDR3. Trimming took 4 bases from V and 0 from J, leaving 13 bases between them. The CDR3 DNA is TGCAGTGCTACGCCCGCGACTAACTCCTACAATGAGCAGTTCTTC. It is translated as CSATPATNSYNEQFF.

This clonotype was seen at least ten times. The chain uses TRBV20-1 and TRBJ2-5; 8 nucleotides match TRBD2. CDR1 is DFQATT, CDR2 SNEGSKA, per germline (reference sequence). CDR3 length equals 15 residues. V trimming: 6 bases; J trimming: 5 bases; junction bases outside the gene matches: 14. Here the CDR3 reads CSAFSAGVVAETQYF. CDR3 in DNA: TGCAGTGCGTTTTCAGCGGGAGTAGTCGCGGAGACCCAGTACTTC.

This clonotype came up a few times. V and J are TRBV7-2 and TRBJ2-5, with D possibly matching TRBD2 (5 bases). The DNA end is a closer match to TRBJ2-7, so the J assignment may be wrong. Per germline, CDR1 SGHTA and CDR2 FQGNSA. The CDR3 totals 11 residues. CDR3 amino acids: CASSVIGEQYF. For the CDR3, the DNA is TGTGCCAGTAGCGTAATCGGCGAGCAGTACTTC.

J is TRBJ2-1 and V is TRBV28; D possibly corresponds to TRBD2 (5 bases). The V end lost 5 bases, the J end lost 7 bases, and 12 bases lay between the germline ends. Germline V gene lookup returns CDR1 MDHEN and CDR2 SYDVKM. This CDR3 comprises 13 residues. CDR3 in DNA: TGTGCCAGCAGTGTAACTAGAGGGAATGAGCAGTTCTTC. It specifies CASSVTRGNEQFF.

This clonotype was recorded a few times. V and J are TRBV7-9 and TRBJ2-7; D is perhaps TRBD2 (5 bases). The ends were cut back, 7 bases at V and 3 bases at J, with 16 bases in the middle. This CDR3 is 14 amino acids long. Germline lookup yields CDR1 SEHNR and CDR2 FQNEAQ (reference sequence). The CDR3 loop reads CASTLTGGLYEQYF. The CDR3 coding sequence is TGTGCCAGCACCCTTACCGGCGGACTCTACGAGCAGTACTTC.

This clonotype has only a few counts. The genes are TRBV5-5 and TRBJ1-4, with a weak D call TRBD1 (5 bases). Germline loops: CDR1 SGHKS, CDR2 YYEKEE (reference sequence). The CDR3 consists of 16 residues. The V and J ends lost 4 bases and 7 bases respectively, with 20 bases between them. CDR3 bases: TGTGCCAGCAGCCGGCAGGATGGGGCGCAGAGTGAAAAACTGTTTTTT. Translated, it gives CASSRQDGAQSEKLFF.

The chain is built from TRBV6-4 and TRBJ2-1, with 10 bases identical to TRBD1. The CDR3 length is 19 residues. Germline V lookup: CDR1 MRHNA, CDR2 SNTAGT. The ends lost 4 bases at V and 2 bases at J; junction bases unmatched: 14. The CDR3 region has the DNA TGTGCCAGCAGTGTCACAGGGAGGACAGGGGGACTGGCCTACAATGAGCAGTTCTTC. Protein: CASSVTGRTGGLAYNEQFF.

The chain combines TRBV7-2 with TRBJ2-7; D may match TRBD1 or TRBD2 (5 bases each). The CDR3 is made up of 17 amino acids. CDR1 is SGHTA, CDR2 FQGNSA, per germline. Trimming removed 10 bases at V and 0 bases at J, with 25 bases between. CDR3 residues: CAIPGTQAEPSSYEQYF. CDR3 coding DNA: TGTGCCATCCCCGGGACCCAGGCCGAACCAAGCTCCTACGAGCAGTACTTC.

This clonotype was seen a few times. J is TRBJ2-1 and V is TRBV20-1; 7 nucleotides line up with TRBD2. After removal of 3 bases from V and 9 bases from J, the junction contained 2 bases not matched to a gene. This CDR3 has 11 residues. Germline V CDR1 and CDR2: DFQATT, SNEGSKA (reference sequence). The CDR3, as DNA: TGCAGTGCTAGCGGGGGGAGTGAGCAGTTCTTC. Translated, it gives CSASGGSEQFF.

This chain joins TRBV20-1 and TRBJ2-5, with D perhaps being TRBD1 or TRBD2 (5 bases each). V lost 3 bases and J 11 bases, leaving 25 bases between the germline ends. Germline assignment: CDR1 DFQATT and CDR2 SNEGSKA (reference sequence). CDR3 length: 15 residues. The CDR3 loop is CSASHQGDGLFEQYF. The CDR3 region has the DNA TGCAGTGCTAGTCATCAGGGAGATGGATTGTTTGAGCAGTACTTC.

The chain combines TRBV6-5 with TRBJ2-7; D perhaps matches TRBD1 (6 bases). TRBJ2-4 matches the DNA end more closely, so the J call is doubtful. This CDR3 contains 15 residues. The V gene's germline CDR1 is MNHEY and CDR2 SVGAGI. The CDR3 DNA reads TGTGCCAGCAGTTACTCTCCCAACAGGGAGAACATTCAGTACTTC. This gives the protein CASSYSPNRENIQYF.

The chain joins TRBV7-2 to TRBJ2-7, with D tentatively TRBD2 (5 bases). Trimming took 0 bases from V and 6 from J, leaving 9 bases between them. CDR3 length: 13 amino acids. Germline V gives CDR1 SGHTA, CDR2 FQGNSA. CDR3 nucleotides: TGTGCCAGCAGCTTAGCGGGAGTCCCCGAGCAGTACTTC. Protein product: CASSLAGVPEQYF.

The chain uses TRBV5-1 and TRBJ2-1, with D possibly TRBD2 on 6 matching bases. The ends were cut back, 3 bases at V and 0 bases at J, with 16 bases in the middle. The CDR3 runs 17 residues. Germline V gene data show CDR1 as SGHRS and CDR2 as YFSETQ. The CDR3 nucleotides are TGCGCCAGCAGCTCCAGAGCGGGCCGCAGCTCCTACAATGAGCAGTTCTTC. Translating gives CASSSRAGRSSYNEQFF.